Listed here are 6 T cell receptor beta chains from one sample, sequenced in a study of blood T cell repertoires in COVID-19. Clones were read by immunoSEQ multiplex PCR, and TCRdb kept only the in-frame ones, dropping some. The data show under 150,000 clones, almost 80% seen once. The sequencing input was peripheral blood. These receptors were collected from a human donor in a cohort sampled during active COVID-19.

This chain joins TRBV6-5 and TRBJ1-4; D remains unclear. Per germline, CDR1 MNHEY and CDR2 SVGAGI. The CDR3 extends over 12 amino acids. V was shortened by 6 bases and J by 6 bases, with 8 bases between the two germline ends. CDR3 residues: CASRVQYEKLFF. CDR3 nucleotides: TGTGCCAGCAGGGTCCAGTATGAAAAACTGTTTTTT.

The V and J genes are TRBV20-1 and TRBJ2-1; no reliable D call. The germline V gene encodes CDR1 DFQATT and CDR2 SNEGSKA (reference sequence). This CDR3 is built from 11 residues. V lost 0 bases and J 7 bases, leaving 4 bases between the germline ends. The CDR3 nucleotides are TGCAGTGCTAGAGACAGGAATGAGCAGTTCTTC. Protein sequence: CSARDRNEQFF.

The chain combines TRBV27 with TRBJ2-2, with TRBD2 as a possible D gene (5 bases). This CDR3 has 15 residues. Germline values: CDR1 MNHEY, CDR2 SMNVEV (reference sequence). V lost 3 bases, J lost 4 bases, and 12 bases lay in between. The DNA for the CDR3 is TGTGCCAGCAGTTTCTCACTAGTCGCCACCGGGGAGCTGTTTTTT. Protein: CASSFSLVATGELFF.

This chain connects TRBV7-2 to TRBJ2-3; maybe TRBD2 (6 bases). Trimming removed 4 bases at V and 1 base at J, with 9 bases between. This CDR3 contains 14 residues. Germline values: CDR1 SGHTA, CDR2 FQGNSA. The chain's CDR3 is CASSSRLGTDTQYF. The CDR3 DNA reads TGTGCCAGCAGCTCCCGACTAGGCACAGATACGCAGTATTTT. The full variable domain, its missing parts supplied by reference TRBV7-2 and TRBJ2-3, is GAGVSQSPSNKVTEKGKDVELRCDPISGHTALYWYRQSLGQGLEFLIYFQGNSAPDKSGLPSDRFSAERTGGSVSTLTIQRTQQEDSAVYLCASSSRLGTDTQYFGPGTRLTVL.

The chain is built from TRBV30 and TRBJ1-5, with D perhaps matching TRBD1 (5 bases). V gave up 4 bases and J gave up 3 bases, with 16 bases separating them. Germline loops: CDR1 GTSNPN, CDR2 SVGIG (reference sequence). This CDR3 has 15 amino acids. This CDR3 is CAWKAPGGVNQPQHF. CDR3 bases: TGTGCCTGGAAAGCTCCGGGAGGGGTCAATCAGCCCCAGCATTTT.

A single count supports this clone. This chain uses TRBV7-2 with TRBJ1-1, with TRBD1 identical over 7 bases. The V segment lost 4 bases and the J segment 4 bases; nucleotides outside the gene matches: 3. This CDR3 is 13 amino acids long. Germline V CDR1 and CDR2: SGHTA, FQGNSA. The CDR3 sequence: CASSSQGSTEAFF. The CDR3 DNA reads TGTGCCAGCAGCTCACAGGGGTCCACTGAAGCTTTCTTT.